This TCR beta chain was recorded in a study of control samples from healthy donors and cancer patients. CDR1 is MNHEY, CDR2 SMNVEV, per germline (reference sequence). The CDR3 has 16 amino acids. The V and J ends lost 6 bases and 0 bases respectively, with 15 bases between them. TCRdb's copy holds only in-frame clones and misses some; the assay was immunoSEQ multiplex PCR. The table lists around 9,000 clones, 90% to 95% of them singletons. This TCR was recovered from a man in his fifties or sixties with colorectal cancer. The specimen was PBMCs. The chain recombines TRBV27 with TRBJ2-4; D gene uncertain. Here the CDR3 reads CASSRDINLAKNIQYF. CDR3 in DNA: TGTGCCAGCAGCCGCGATATCAATTTAGCCAAAAACATTCAGTACTTC.